This TCR beta chain was identified in a study of T cell responses to AZD1222 COVID-19 vaccine. On the study more broadly: Second doses that came at about 4 or about 12 weeks were put together.

Clones were read by immunoSEQ multiplex PCR, and TCRdb kept only the in-frame ones, dropping some. This table holds roughly 140,000 clones, 94% found once. Germline V gene sequence: CDR1 SNHLY, CDR2 FYNNEI. V lost 3 bases and J 0 bases, leaving 6 bases between the germline ends. The CDR3 sequence is 15 residues long. The chain has TRBV2 and TRBJ2-6; unclear D gene. This TCR was recovered from an adult in good health. Here the sequenced sample was peripheral blood, taken on day 0 of AZD1222 vaccination. In DNA form, the CDR3 reads TGTGCCAGCAGTGAGAGTGGCTCTGGGGCCAACGTCCTGACTTTC. Amino acids: CASSESGSGANVLTF.